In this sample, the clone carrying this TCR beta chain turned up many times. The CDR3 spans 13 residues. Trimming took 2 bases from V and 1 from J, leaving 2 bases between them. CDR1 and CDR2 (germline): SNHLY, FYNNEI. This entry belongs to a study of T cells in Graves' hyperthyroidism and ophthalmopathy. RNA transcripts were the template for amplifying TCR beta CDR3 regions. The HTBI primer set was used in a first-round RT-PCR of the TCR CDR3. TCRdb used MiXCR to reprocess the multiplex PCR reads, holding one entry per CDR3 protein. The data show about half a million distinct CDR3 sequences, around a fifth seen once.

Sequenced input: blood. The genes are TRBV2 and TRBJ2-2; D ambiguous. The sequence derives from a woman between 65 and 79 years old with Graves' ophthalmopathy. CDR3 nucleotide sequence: TGTGCCAGCAGTGAAAGGAACACCGGGGAGCTGTTTTTT. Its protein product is CASSERNTGELFF.